These 29 T cell receptor beta chains were all obtained from the same sample, sequenced in a study of T cells in localized non-small cell lung cancer. Profiled with immunoSEQ multiplex PCR; TCRdb holds only in-frame clones, not every one. Found here are about 61,000 clones, roughly 90% of them singletons; the top ten hold approximately 22%. Sequences were derived from peripheral blood, sampled before any cancer treatment. These receptors were obtained from a man between 40 and 70 years old with stage I squamous cell lung carcinoma.

The chain links TRBV7-3 to TRBJ2-2, with TRBD1 as a possible D gene (6 bases). Trimming stripped 3 bases from V and 1 base from J, with 6 bases between. The CDR3 has 14 residues. The germline V gene encodes CDR1 SGHTA and CDR2 FQGTGA. The DNA of the CDR3 is TGTGCCAGCAGCTTGGGACAGAACACCGGGGAGCTGTTTTTT. Translated, it gives CASSLGQNTGELFF. The complete variable domain, with remaining parts taken from reference TRBV7-3 and TRBJ2-2, reads GAGVSQTPSNKVTEKGKYVELRCDPISGHTALYWYRQSLGQGPEFLIYFQGTGAADDSGLPNDRFFAVRPEGSVSTLKIQRTERGDSAVYLCASSLGQNTGELFFGEGSRLTVL.

This clone was counted a few times. The chain recombines TRBV5-1 with TRBJ1-4; a possible D gene is TRBD1 (5 bases). The germline CDR1 and CDR2 sequences are SGHRS and YFSETQ. Between the trimmed V and J ends, which lost 0 bases and 0 bases, there was a span of 12 bases. The CDR3 length is 17 residues. CDR3 sequence reads: CASSLGGSTATNEKLFF. CDR3 DNA sequence: TGCGCCAGCAGCTTGGGGGGGTCGACAGCAACTAATGAAAAACTGTTTTTT. The full variable domain, its missing parts supplied by reference TRBV5-1 and TRBJ1-4, is KAGVTQTPRYLIKTRGQQVTLSCSPISGHRSVSWYQQTPGQGLQFLFEYFSETQRNKGNFPGRFSGRQFSNSRSEMNVSTLELGDSALYLCASSLGGSTATNEKLFFGSGTQLSVL.

The V gene is TRBV11-1, the J gene TRBJ2-1; the D gene could be TRBD1 or TRBD2 (6 bases each). The CDR3 consists of 19 residues. Trimming took 1 base from V and 0 from J, leaving 19 bases between them. The germline CDR1 and CDR2 sequences are SGHAT and FQDESV (reference sequence). CDR3 DNA: TGTGCCAGCAGCTTAGTTGGGGGGCCCGCCCAGAGCTCCTACAATGAGCAGTTCTTC. As protein: CASSLVGGPAQSSYNEQFF. Based on the CDR3 plus reference TRBV11-1 and TRBJ2-1, the full variable domain is EAEVAQSPRYKITEKSQAVAFWCDPISGHATLYWYRQILGQGPELLVQFQDESVVDDSQLPKDRFSAERLKGVDSTLKIQPAELGDSAMYLCASSLVGGPAQSSYNEQFFGPGTRLTVL.

This clone occurred once. This chain connects TRBV7-9 to TRBJ2-7, with D possibly matching TRBD1 (6 bases). Germline lookup yields CDR1 SEHNR and CDR2 FQNEAQ (reference sequence). V lost 4 bases to trimming and J lost 0 bases, with 13 bases between them. CDR3 length equals 15 residues. CDR3 amino acids: CASSSGDPRSYEQYF. In nucleotides, the CDR3 is TGTGCCAGCAGCTCAGGGGACCCCCGCTCCTACGAGCAGTACTTC.

The V and J genes are TRBV18 and TRBJ1-5; 7 bases are a match to TRBD1. Germline values: CDR1 KGHSH, CDR2 LQKENI. The CDR3 has 14 residues. The ends lost 4 bases at V and 2 bases at J; junction bases unmatched: 2. Here the CDR3 reads CASSRGGGNQPQHF. CDR3 sequence (DNA): TGTGCCAGCTCACGAGGGGGCGGCAATCAGCCCCAGCATTTT.

This chain connects TRBV7-3 to TRBJ2-2; TRBD1 is a possible D gene (6 bases). Germline V CDR1 and CDR2: SGHTA, FQGTGA. This CDR3 has 15 residues. Trimming took 5 bases from V and 3 from J, leaving 13 bases between them. The CDR3 is CASSKTRTDTGELFF. The DNA for the CDR3 is TGTGCCAGCAGCAAAACCCGGACAGACACCGGGGAGCTGTTTTTT.

J is TRBJ2-5 and V is TRBV6-5; D unclear. Germline values: CDR1 MNHEY, CDR2 SVGAGI. The V gene lost 5 bases and the J gene lost 5 bases, with 6 bases spanning the gap. The CDR3 runs to 11 residues. CDR3 DNA: TGTGCCAGCAGTCCCGGGGAGACCCAGTACTTC. As protein: CASSPGETQYF.

The chain is built from TRBV4-3 and TRBJ2-1; D gene unclear. V shed 3 bases and J shed 1 base, with 16 bases lying between them. From germline, CDR1 is LGHNA and CDR2 YSLEER. The CDR3 runs 17 residues. CDR3 coding DNA: TGCGCCAGCAGCCAGGTCCCCTTGGTTGGTTCCTACAATGAGCAGTTCTTC. Its translation: CASSQVPLVGSYNEQFF.

V and J are TRBV6-6 and TRBJ1-5, with D hard to call. V dropped 9 bases and J dropped 0 bases, with 9 bases sitting between them. Per germline, CDR1 MNHNY and CDR2 SVGAGI (reference sequence). CDR3 length: 13 amino acids. In DNA, the CDR3 is TGTGCCAGTCGGGCCCATAGCAATCAGCCCCAGCATTTT. It specifies CASRAHSNQPQHF.

This clone was seen a few times. The J gene is TRBJ1-1, the V gene TRBV29-1, with 7 bases that match TRBD1. CDR1 SQVTM and CDR2 ANQGSEA come from the germline V gene. This CDR3 is built from 13 residues. V lost 7 bases to trimming and J lost 5 bases; unmatched junction nucleotides: 10. The CDR3: CSGRQGGRTEAFF. The CDR3 coding sequence is TGCAGCGGACGACAGGGAGGGAGAACTGAAGCTTTCTTT.

The rearrangement links TRBV15 to TRBJ1-5, with TRBD1 identical over 11 bases. With V trimmed by 0 bases and J by 8 bases, 9 bases remained unmatched. Per germline, CDR1 LNHNV and CDR2 YYDKDF (reference sequence). The CDR3 extends over 17 amino acids. The CDR3 nucleotides are TGTGCCACCAGCAGAGATAAAGGGGACAGGGGGAGTGAGCCCCAGCATTTT. Its translation is CATSRDKGDRGSEPQHF.

For this clone: Different DNA sequences within this sample yield the same CDR3. V is TRBV5-4 and J is TRBJ2-1, with 7 bases lining up with TRBD2. The V gene's germline CDR1 is SGHNT and CDR2 YYREEE (reference sequence). This CDR3 has 14 residues. V dropped 0 bases and J dropped 9; count of bases not matched to a gene: 6. The CDR3 region has the DNA TGTGCCAGCAGCTTGGGACTAGCCGGGGGTGAGCAGTTCTTC. Amino acids: CASSLGLAGGEQFF.

This chain joins TRBV27 and TRBJ2-7; 7 nucleotides match TRBD1. Germline lookup yields CDR1 MNHEY and CDR2 SMNVEV (reference sequence). This CDR3 has 15 residues. V lost 5 bases, J lost 6 bases, and 13 bases stayed unmatched. Written as DNA, the CDR3 is TGTGCCAGCAGTCCCTCAGGGGGAATAGAGGCCGAGCAGTACTTC. Residues: CASSPSGGIEAEQYF.

This chain joins TRBV30 and TRBJ2-1, with TRBD1 identical over 8 bases. Germline V lookup: CDR1 GTSNPN, CDR2 SVGIG (reference sequence). Unmatched junction bases numbered 24, after V lost 1 base and J lost 7 bases. This CDR3 is built from 20 residues. The CDR3 region is CAWSGGTGQGFTPLENEQFF. CDR3 coding DNA: TGTGCCTGGAGTGGGGGGACCGGACAGGGTTTTACCCCCCTTGAGAATGAGCAGTTCTTC. Full variable domain (missing parts from reference TRBV30 and TRBJ2-1): SQTIHQWPATLVQPVGSPLSLECTVEGTSNPNLYWYRQAAGRGLQLLFYSVGIGQISSEVPQNLSASRPQDRQFILSSKKLLLSDSGFYLCAWSGGTGQGFTPLENEQFFGPGTRLTVL.

This chain joins TRBV25-1 and TRBJ1-1; D is possibly TRBD1 (5 bases). Germline lookup yields CDR1 MGHDK and CDR2 SYGVNS. The ends were cut back, 1 base at V and 4 bases at J, with 7 bases in the middle. CDR3 length equals 13 residues. The CDR3 DNA reads as TGTGCCAGCAGTGAATGGGGGGGCACTGAAGCTTTCTTT. It specifies CASSEWGGTEAFF.

V usage is TRBV19 and J usage is TRBJ1-1; the D is unclear. Germline CDR1 reads LNHDA; CDR2 reads SQIVND (reference sequence). Trimming pared 6 bases from V and 6 bases from J, leaving 8 bases between. CDR3 length: 11 amino acids. The CDR3 DNA sequence: TGTGCCAGTAGGCGACGGTCTGAAGCTTTCTTT. Amino acids: CASRRRSEAFF.

In nucleotides, the CDR3 is TGTGCCAGCAGTGCCATTACGGGAGGGCTTTTAGGGGAGCTGTTTTTT. Translated: CASSAITGGLLGELFF. This rearrangement joins TRBV2 to TRBJ2-2, with 8 bases that match TRBD2. J lost 8 bases, V lost 4 bases, and 12 bases had no gene match. The CDR3 spans 16 residues. Germline CDR1 reads SNHLY; CDR2 reads FYNNEI.

The chain carries TRBV5-1 and TRBJ2-3, with 9 bases matching TRBD2. The CDR3 is 17 residues long. V dropped 0 bases and J dropped 5; count of bases not matched to a gene: 10. The germline CDR1 and CDR2 sequences are SGHRS and YFSETQ. The CDR3 here is CASSLVLASGKGDTQYF. CDR3 nucleotide sequence: TGCGCCAGCAGCTTGGTGTTGGCTAGCGGGAAGGGAGATACGCAGTATTTT.

The CDR3 protein is CASSSGGEQFF. CDR3 bases: TGTGCCAGCAGCTCAGGGGGTGAGCAGTTCTTC. The chain joins TRBV7-2 to TRBJ2-1; 7 nucleotides line up with TRBD1. The V gene's germline CDR1 is SGHTA and CDR2 FQGNSA. The junction had 0 bases not matched to a gene; V was cut back by 4 bases and J by 9 bases. This CDR3 is 11 amino acids long.

CDR3 protein: CASSEGTVYGYTF. CDR3 nucleotides: TGTGCCAGCAGCGAGGGGACAGTCTATGGCTACACCTTC. This rearrangement joins TRBV9 to TRBJ1-2, with 7 bases lining up with TRBD1. Germline V lookup: CDR1 SGDLS, CDR2 YYNGEE. The CDR3 spans 13 residues. Trimming took 3 bases from V and 4 from J; bases not matched to a gene: 3.

The CDR3 region is CASSLTGEQFF. Here the CDR3 DNA reads TGCGCCAGCAGCCTAACGGGAGAGCAGTTCTTC. The rearrangement links TRBV5-1 to TRBJ2-1; D perhaps matches TRBD2 (5 bases). The CDR3 is made up of 11 amino acids. V lost 4 bases and J lost 10, with 9 bases in between. Germline-derived CDR1 and CDR2 are SGHRS and YFSETQ.

Written as DNA, the CDR3 is TGTGCCAGCAGCTTTTACCACGAGCAGTACTTC. Translated: CASSFYHEQYF. The gene calls are TRBV7-2 and TRBJ2-7; D is ambiguous. V was cut by 3 bases and J by 5 bases, with 5 bases left in between. Per germline, CDR1 SGHTA and CDR2 FQGNSA. This CDR3 contains 11 residues.

The CDR3 DNA reads as TGTGCCAGCAGCCAGAGGGGAGGGGCGCAGTATTTT. Its translation is CASSQRGGAQYF. This chain joins TRBV7-2 and TRBJ2-3; 7 positions agree with TRBD2. V lost 5 bases and J lost 10; bases outside the gene matches: 6. The germline V gene has CDR1 SGHTA and CDR2 FQGNSA. CDR3 length: 12 amino acids.

This chain links TRBV5-4 with TRBJ1-1; TRBD1 agrees at 7 bases. The trim removed 6 bases at V and 1 base at J, leaving 6 bases unmatched. The V gene's germline CDR1 is SGHNT and CDR2 YYREEE (reference sequence). This CDR3 has 14 amino acids. CDR3 sequence (DNA): TGTGCCAGCAATGCAGGGGGGCGGAACACTGAAGCTTTCTTT. It specifies CASNAGGRNTEAFF.

CDR3 DNA: TGTGCCAGCAGCACCACTACCGACACAGATACGCAGTATTTT. Protein sequence: CASSTTTDTDTQYF. The chain carries TRBV7-3 and TRBJ2-3; D is unresolved. CDR3 length: 14 residues. The germline V gene has CDR1 SGHTA and CDR2 FQGTGA. V gave up 5 bases and J gave up 2 bases, with 11 bases separating them.

The rearrangement joins TRBV2 to TRBJ2-7; 7 bases are a match to TRBD2. Germline V gene data show CDR1 as SNHLY and CDR2 as FYNNEI. Trimming at V came to 7 bases and at J to 2 bases, leaving 5 bases not matched to a gene. The CDR3 has 13 residues. The CDR3 nucleotides read TGTGCCAGCATCAAAGCGGGAACCTACGAGCAGTACTTC. Its translation: CASIKAGTYEQYF.

This chain uses TRBV7-2 with TRBJ2-1; the match to TRBD2 covers 15 bases. J gave up 7 bases and V 4 bases, and 2 bases lay outside the gene matches. The CDR3 spans 15 residues. Germline V gene data show CDR1 as SGHTA and CDR2 as FQGNSA. The CDR3 DNA follows: TGTGCCAGCAGCTCCGGGACTAGCGGGAGGAATGAGCAGTTCTTC. Amino acid sequence: CASSSGTSGRNEQFF.

V usage is TRBV9 and J usage is TRBJ2-3; D perhaps matches TRBD2 (6 bases). CDR1 is SGDLS and CDR2 is YYNGEE in the germline V gene. Deletions cut 3 bases from V and 3 bases from J, with 20 bases between. This CDR3 is 17 amino acids long. For the CDR3, the DNA is TGTGCCAGCAGCGCCTTAGGAGGGTGGGGGTCAACAGATACGCAGTATTTT. Residues: CASSALGGWGSTDTQYF.

This chain joins TRBV29-1 and TRBJ1-2; possible D gene TRBD1, 5 bases. CDR3 length: 13 residues. Trimming left V 2 bases short and J 2 bases short, with 9 bases between. Germline V gene sequence: CDR1 SQVTM, CDR2 ANQGSEA. The CDR3 DNA follows: TGCAGCGTTGAAAATCGGGGGAACTATGGCTACACCTTC. Translated, it gives CSVENRGNYGYTF.